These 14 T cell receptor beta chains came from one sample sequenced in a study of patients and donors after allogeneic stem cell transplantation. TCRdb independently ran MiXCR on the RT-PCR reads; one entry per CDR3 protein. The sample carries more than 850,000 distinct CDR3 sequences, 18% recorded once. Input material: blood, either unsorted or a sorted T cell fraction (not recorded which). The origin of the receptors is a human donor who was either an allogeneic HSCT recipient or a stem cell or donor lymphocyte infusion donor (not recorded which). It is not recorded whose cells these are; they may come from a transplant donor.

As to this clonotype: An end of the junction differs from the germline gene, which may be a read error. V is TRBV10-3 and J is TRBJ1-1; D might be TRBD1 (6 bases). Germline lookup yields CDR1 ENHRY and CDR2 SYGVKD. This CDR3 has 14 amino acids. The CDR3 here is CAIGDWGLGTGAFF. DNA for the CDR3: TGTGCCATCGGGGACTGGGGGCTGGGCACTGGAGCTTTCTTT.

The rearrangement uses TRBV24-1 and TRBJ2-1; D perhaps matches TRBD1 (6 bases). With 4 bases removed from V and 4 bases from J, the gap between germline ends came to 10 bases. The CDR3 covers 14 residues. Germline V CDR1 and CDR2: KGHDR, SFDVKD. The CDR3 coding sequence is TGTGCCACCAGTGACCGGACAGAGTACAATGAGCAGTTCTTC. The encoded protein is CATSDRTEYNEQFF.

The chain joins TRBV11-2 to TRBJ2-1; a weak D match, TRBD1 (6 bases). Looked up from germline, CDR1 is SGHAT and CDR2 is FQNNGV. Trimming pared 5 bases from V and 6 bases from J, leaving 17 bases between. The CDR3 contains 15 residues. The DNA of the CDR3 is TGTGCCAGCAGCCTCAACAGGGACCCAGGCAATGAGCAGTTCTTC. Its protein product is CASSLNRDPGNEQFF.

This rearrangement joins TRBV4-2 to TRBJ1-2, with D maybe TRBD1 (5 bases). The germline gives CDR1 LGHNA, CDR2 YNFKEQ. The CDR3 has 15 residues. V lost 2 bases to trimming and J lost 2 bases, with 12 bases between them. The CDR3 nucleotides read TGTGCCAGCAGCCAAACCGTGGGGGGGAACTATGGCTACACCTTC. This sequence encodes CASSQTVGGNYGYTF.

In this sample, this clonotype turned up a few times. Written as DNA, the CDR3 is TGTGCCAGCAGCTTGCAGACGGGGGGCACAGATACGCAGTATTTT. Residues: CASSLQTGGTDTQYF. The chain has TRBV5-5 and TRBJ2-3; tentative D call: TRBD2 (6 bases). Germline CDR1 is SGHKS and CDR2 is YYEKEE (reference sequence). The CDR3 consists of 15 residues. Trimming stripped 1 base from V and 1 base from J, with 10 bases between.

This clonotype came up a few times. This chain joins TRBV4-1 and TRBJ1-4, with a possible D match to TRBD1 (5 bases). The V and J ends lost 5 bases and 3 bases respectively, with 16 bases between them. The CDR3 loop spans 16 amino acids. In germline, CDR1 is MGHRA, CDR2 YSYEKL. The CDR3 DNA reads TGCGCCAGCAGCGCGCGGGTGGGGGTAGCTAATGAAAAACTGTTTTTT. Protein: CASSARVGVANEKLFF.

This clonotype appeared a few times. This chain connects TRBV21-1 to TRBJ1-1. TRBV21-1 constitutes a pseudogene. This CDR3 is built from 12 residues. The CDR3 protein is CASNFGRTEAFF. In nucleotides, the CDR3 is TGTGCCAGCAATTTCGGTCGAACTGAAGCTTTCTTT.

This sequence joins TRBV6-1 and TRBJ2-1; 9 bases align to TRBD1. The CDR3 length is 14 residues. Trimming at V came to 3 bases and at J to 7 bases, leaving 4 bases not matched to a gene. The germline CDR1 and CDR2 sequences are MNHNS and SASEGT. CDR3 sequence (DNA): TGTGCCAGCAGTGACACAGGGGGCCCGAATGAGCAGTTCTTC. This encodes CASSDTGGPNEQFF.

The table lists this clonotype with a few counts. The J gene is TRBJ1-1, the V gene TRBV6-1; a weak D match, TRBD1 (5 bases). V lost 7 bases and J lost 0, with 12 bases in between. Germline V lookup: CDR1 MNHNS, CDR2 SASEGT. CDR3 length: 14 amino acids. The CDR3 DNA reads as TGTGCCAGCAAGGAGGGGTCGATGAACACTGAAGCTTTCTTT. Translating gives CASKEGSMNTEAFF.

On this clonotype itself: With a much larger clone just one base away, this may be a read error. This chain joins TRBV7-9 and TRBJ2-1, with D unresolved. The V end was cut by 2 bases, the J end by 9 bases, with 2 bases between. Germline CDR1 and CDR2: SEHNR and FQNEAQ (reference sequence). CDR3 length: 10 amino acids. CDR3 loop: CASSLIEQFF. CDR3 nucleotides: TGTGCCAGCAGCTTAATTGAGCAGTTCTTC.

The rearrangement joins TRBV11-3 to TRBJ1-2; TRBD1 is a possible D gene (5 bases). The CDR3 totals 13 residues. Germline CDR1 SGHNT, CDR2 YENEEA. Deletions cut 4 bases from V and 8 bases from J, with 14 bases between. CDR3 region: CASSWDGREGYTF. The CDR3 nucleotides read TGTGCCAGCAGCTGGGACGGACGGGAGGGCTACACCTTC.

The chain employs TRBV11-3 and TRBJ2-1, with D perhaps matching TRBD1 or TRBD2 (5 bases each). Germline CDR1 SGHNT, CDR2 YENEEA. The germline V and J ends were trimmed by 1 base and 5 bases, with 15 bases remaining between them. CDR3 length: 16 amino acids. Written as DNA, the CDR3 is TGTGCCAGCAGCTTAGTCGGACGCCGGGGCAACAATGAGCAGTTCTTC. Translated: CASSLVGRRGNNEQFF.

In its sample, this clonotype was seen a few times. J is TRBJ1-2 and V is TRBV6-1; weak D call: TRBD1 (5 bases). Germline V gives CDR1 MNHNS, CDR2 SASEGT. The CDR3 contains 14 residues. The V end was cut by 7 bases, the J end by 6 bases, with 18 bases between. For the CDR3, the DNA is TGTGCCAGCACCCGGGACTCGACACCGAATGGCTACACCTTC. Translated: CASTRDSTPNGYTF.

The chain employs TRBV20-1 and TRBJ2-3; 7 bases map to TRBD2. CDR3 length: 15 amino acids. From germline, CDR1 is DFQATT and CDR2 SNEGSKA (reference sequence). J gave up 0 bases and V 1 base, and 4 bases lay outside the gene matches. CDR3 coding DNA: TGCAGTGCTAGAGTCAGCGGGATTAGCACAGATACGCAGTATTTT. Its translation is CSARVSGISTDTQYF.